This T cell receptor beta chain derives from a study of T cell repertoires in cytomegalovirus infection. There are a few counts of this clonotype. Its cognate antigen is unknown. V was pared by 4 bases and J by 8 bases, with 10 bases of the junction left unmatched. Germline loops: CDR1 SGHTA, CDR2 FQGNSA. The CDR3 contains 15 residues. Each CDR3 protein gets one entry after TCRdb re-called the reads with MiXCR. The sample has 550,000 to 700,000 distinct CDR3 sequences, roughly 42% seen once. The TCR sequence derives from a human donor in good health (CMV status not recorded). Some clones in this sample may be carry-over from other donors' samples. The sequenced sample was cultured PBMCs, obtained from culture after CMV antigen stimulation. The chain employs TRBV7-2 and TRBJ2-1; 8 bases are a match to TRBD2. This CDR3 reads CASSSGLASGDEQFF. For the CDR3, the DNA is TGTGCCAGCAGCTCCGGACTAGCAAGCGGGGATGAGCAGTTCTTC. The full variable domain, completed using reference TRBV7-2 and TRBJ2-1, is GAGVSQSPSNKVTEKGKDVELRCDPISGHTALYWYRQSLGQGLEFLIYFQGNSAPDKSGLPSDRFSAERTGGSVSTLTIQRTQQEDSAVYLCASSSGLASGDEQFFGPGTRLTVL.